This TCR beta chain is drawn from a study of long-term antiretroviral therapy in people with HIV. Study observations and caveats: The study found that diversity rose after ART but stayed below transplant donor controls. Within the repertoire, clones expanded before ART were dominant at all time points.

The germline CDR1 and CDR2 sequences are SGHAT and FQNNGV. V shed 4 bases and J shed 4 bases, with 14 bases lying between them. The CDR3 totals 15 residues. To note about this clone: Its target is unknown.

Version v3.0 of the immunoSEQ assay ran at survey level. This table comes from immunoSEQ multiplex PCR, and its TCRdb copy is limited to in-frame clones, with some not included. Here the sample spans 20,000 to 30,000 clones, about 80% being singletons. This receptor was obtained from a woman aged 30 to 39 with HIV. This material consisted of unsorted PBMCs, taken 1.1 years before starting antiretroviral therapy. This rearrangement joins TRBV11-2 to TRBJ1-3; D unclear. CDR3 in amino acids: CASSSTTPTGNTIYF. CDR3 coding DNA: TGTGCCAGCAGCTCAACTACCCCGACCGGAAACACCATATATTTT. Full variable domain (rest looked up from reference TRBV11-2 and TRBJ1-3): EAGVAQSPRYKIIEKRQSVAFWCNPISGHATLYWYQQILGQGPKLLIQFQNNGVVDDSQLPKDRFSAERLKGVDSTLKIQPAKLEDSAVYLCASSSTTPTGNTIYFGEGSWLTVV.